The TCR beta chain under discussion was sequenced for a study of blood T cell repertoires in COVID-19. The wider study: Sites in the United States, Italy and Spain provided acute and convalescent COVID-19 samples.

This CDR3 comprises 15 residues. The J segment lost 3 bases and the V segment lost 4 bases, leaving 6 bases of the junction unmatched. Germline CDR1 and CDR2: SGHDT and YYEEEE. As processed by the authors: From reference gene primer amplification, estimates of nucleated cell counts were derived. Clones were read by immunoSEQ multiplex PCR, and TCRdb kept only the in-frame ones, dropping some. Clonal size and the V and J genes are those of that table, whereas D and trimming came from the DNA. This sample has roughly 70,000 clones; about 90% occur once, and the top ten carry around 13%. The rearrangement links TRBV5-6 to TRBJ2-1, with 8 nucleotides matching TRBD2. The sequencing sample was made of peripheral blood. This receptor was identified in a human donor with active COVID-19. The donor label of this sample is uncertain. The CDR3: CASSEGLAGYNEQFF. CDR3 sequence (DNA): TGTGCCAGCAGCGAAGGACTAGCCGGCTACAATGAGCAGTTCTTC. Supplemented by reference TRBV5-6 and TRBJ2-1, the full variable domain reads DAGVTQSPTHLIKTRGQQVTLRCSPKSGHDTVSWYQQALGQGPQFIFQYYEEEERQRGNFPDRFSGHQFPNYSSELNVNALLLGDSALYLCASSEGLAGYNEQFFGPGTRLTVL.